A selection of T cell receptor beta chains follows, all from one sample in a study of chemoradiotherapy in HPV16-positive cancers. The repertoire was sequenced with immunoSEQ multiplex PCR; TCRdb's copy has only in-frame clones and lacks some. The table shows about 12,000 clones, with 90% occurring only once. This material was collected from a patient who underwent chemoradiotherapy. The receptors stem from a human donor with HPV-associated anogenital cancer. Both conserved end residues are part of each CDR3. Fields, in order: V gene, J gene, CDR3 protein.

V: TRBV30
J: TRBJ1-2
CDR3: CAWVKGRYGYTF

V: TRBV6-1
J: TRBJ1-3
CDR3: CASSEATGGNTIYF

V: TRBV7-8
J: TRBJ1-6
CDR3: CASSFGGQGVDSPLHF

V: TRBV19
J: TRBJ2-3
CDR3: CASSIAGLAGTDTQYF

V: TRBV5-4
J: TRBJ2-7
CDR3: CASSRPKQGIGDEQYF

V: TRBV19
J: TRBJ2-2
CDR3: CASSITTSGRGELFF

V: TRBV7-2
J: TRBJ2-1
CDR3: CASVLADLSYNEQFF

V: TRBV7-7
J: TRBJ2-2
CDR3: CASSLGQGINTGELFF

V: TRBV10-3
J: TRBJ2-5
CDR3: CAIAPGGTQETQYF

V: TRBV6-1
J: TRBJ2-2
CDR3: CASRPTENTGELFF

V: TRBV6-1
J: TRBJ2-1
CDR3: CASKLTGEQFF

V: TRBV6-1
J: TRBJ2-5
CDR3: CASNQGLAVETQYF

V: TRBV19
J: TRBJ1-1
CDR3: CASSTPRTGRGTEAFF

V: TRBV4-2
J: TRBJ2-3
CDR3: CASSQDLPGGPGDTQYF

V: TRBV13
J: TRBJ1-1
CDR3: CASSWIHEAFF

V: TRBV9
J: TRBJ1-3
CDR3: CASSSSQGNTIYF

V: TRBV5-1
J: TRBJ2-7
CDR3: CASSFATGTGAEQYF

V: TRBV27
J: TRBJ2-2
CDR3: CASSWGNTGELFF

V: TRBV6-1
J: TRBJ2-1
CDR3: CASSEAQGEWFF

V: TRBV7-9
J: TRBJ2-5
CDR3: CASSRGGLAGPQETQYF